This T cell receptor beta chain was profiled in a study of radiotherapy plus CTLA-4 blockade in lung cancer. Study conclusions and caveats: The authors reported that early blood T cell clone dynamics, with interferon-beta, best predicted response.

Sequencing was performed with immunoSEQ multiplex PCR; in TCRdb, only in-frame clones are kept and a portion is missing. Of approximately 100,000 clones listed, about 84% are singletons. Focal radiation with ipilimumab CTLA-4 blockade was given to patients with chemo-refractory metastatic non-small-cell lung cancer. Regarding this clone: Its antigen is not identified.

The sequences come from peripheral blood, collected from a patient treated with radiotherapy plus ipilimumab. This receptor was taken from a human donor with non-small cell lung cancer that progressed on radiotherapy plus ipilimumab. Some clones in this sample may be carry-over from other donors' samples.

DNA for the CDR3: TGTGCCAGCACCTTACAGGGGGGTGGCACTGAAGCTTTCTTT. It codes for CASTLQGGGTEAFF. The chain is built from TRBV6-6 and TRBJ1-1; 8 bases map to TRBD1. Germline V CDR1 and CDR2: MNHNY, SVGAGI (reference sequence). This CDR3 has 14 amino acids. After removal of 7 bases from V and 4 bases from J, the junction contained 8 bases not matched to a gene.